A single sample gave rise to the 17 T cell receptor beta chains below, sequenced in a study of tissue T cells after allogeneic stem cell transplantation. Enrolled prospectively were adult allogeneic hematopoietic cell transplant recipients whose graft-versus-host disease was steroid-refractory. Clones were read by immunoSEQ multiplex PCR, and TCRdb kept only the in-frame ones, dropping some. The table lists 3,500 to 4,500 clones, around 80% of them singletons. The material was esophageal tissue, obtained at autopsy. The receptors stem from a male patient older than 55 with steroid-refractory graft-versus-host disease after an allogeneic stem cell transplant. Some T cells may originate from the graft donor.

This chain uses TRBV5-4 with TRBJ2-7; the D gene is possibly TRBD2 (5 bases). Germline V gene lookup returns CDR1 SGHNT and CDR2 YYREEE (reference sequence). This CDR3 spans 14 amino acids. Deletions cut 4 bases from V and 2 bases from J, with 13 bases between. Here the CDR3 DNA reads TGTGCCAGCAGCCGACGAGGGAGCACCTACGAGCAGTACTTC. This encodes CASSRRGSTYEQYF. Together with reference TRBV5-4 and TRBJ2-7, the CDR3 gives the full variable domain: ETGVTQSPTHLIKTRGQQVTLRCSSQSGHNTVSWYQQALGQGPQFIFQYYREEENGRGNFPPRFSGLQFPNYSSELNVNALELDDSALYLCASSRRGSTYEQYFGPGTRLTVT.

This chain links TRBV7-8 with TRBJ1-5, with D possibly TRBD1 on 6 matching bases. Trimming stripped 4 bases from V and 6 bases from J, with 22 bases between. From germline, CDR1 is SGHVS and CDR2 FQNEAQ. There are 17 residues in the CDR3. Here the CDR3 DNA reads TGTGCCAGCAGCTCCGGGACTGTGAGCAGGGGCGGTCAGCCCCAGCATTTT. This translates into CASSSGTVSRGGQPQHF.

J is TRBJ2-1 and V is TRBV13, with TRBD2 matching over 13 bases. Germline CDR1 reads PRHDT; CDR2 reads FYEKMQ (reference sequence). This CDR3 spans 17 amino acids. The ends lost 2 bases at V and 2 bases at J; junction bases unmatched: 3. The CDR3: CASSLRLAGGPYNEQFF. DNA for the CDR3: TGTGCCAGCAGCTTAAGACTAGCGGGGGGACCCTACAATGAGCAGTTCTTC.

This clone is termed large. The chain couples TRBV7-2 to TRBJ1-6; D not certain. Germline assignment: CDR1 SGHTA and CDR2 FQGNSA. The V gene lost 4 bases and the J gene lost 9 bases, with 10 bases spanning the gap. CDR3 length: 13 residues. Here the CDR3 DNA reads TGTGCCAGCAGCTCCCTATACCCTTCACCCCTCCACTTT. Protein product: CASSSLYPSPLHF.

The chain combines TRBV27 with TRBJ2-1; a weak D match, TRBD1 (6 bases). The CDR3 runs 14 residues. V lost 5 bases to trimming and J lost 0 bases, with 8 bases between them. The germline gives CDR1 MNHEY, CDR2 SMNVEV (reference sequence). The DNA of the CDR3 is TGTGCCAGCAGTGTGGACAGCTCCTACAATGAGCAGTTCTTC. It is translated as CASSVDSSYNEQFF.

As concerns this clone: This may be a read error: a much more frequent sequence differs by one nucleotide. The identical CDR3 is also encoded by other nucleotide sequences in the sample. This chain uses TRBV7-9 with TRBJ2-7; D uncertain. The germline V gene has CDR1 SEHNR and CDR2 FQNEAQ (reference sequence). With 1 base removed from V and 9 bases from J, the gap between germline ends came to 7 bases. The CDR3 is 11 amino acids. CDR3 loop: CASSLETGQYF. CDR3 coding DNA: TGTGCCAGCAGCTTAGAAACCGGGCAGTACTTC.

The genes are TRBV7-5 and TRBJ2-5; the DNA was not compared with TRBD2, the D call given in the table. TRBV7-5 represents a pseudogene. The CDR3 loop spans 18 amino acids. As DNA, the CDR3 is TGTGTCAGAAGCAAGACCCTAGCGGGGGGTACCATTCGAGAGACCCAGTACTTC. This sequence encodes CVRSKTLAGGTIRETQYF.

This rearrangement joins TRBV15 to TRBJ1-1; D possibly corresponds to TRBD1 (5 bases). Looked up from germline, CDR1 is LNHNV and CDR2 is YYDKDF (reference sequence). The CDR3 loop spans 15 amino acids. V was clipped by 0 bases and J by 4 bases, with 12 bases between them. CDR3 sequence reads: CATSRDSAGITEAFF. In DNA, the CDR3 is TGTGCCACCAGCAGAGATTCCGCAGGGATCACTGAAGCTTTCTTT. The full variable domain, completed using reference TRBV15 and TRBJ1-1, is DAMVIQNPRYQVTQFGKPVTLSCSQTLNHNVMYWYQQKSSQAPKLLFHYYDKDFNNEADTPDNFQSRRPNTSFCFLDIRSPGLGDTAMYLCATSRDSAGITEAFFGQGTRLTVV.

The chain links TRBV5-1 to TRBJ2-7, with D possibly matching TRBD2 (6 bases). The V gene's germline CDR1 is SGHRS and CDR2 YFSETQ. The CDR3 consists of 13 residues. The V end lost 3 bases, the J end lost 2 bases, and 9 bases lay between the germline ends. The CDR3 here is CASSSGGAYEQYF. The CDR3 DNA reads TGCGCCAGCAGCTCCGGGGGAGCCTACGAGCAGTACTTC.

CDR3 in amino acids: CASSAASGGAWDTQYF. The DNA for the CDR3 is TGTGCCAGCAGTGCGGCTAGCGGGGGGGCTTGGGATACGCAGTATTTT. This rearrangement joins TRBV2 to TRBJ2-3; 12 bases agree with TRBD2. The junction had 8 bases not matched to a gene; V was cut back by 4 bases and J by 6 bases. Germline V gives CDR1 SNHLY, CDR2 FYNNEI. The CDR3 has 16 amino acids.

This chain connects TRBV5-6 to TRBJ1-1; tentatively, D is TRBD1 (5 bases). The V gene lost 4 bases and the J gene lost 1 base, with 11 bases spanning the gap. The CDR3 is made up of 14 amino acids. CDR1 is SGHDT and CDR2 is YYEEEE in the germline V gene. The CDR3 nucleotides are TGTGCCAGCAGCCGGGGGTTGGGGAACACTGAAGCTTTCTTT. Its translation: CASSRGLGNTEAFF. Drawing the rest from reference TRBV5-6 and TRBJ1-1, the complete variable domain is DAGVTQSPTHLIKTRGQQVTLRCSPKSGHDTVSWYQQALGQGPQFIFQYYEEEERQRGNFPDRFSGHQFPNYSSELNVNALLLGDSALYLCASSRGLGNTEAFFGQGTRLTVV.

The V call is TRBV7-2, the J call TRBJ1-4; the D gene is possibly TRBD1 (6 bases). The CDR3 sequence is 18 residues long. V gave up 5 bases and J gave up 6 bases, with 25 bases separating them. The V gene's germline CDR1 is SGHTA and CDR2 FQGNSA. In DNA, the CDR3 is TGTGCCAGCAGCCCGGGGACATTTTTTCCTAGTGAAGATGAAAAACTGTTTTTT. Its translation: CASSPGTFFPSEDEKLFF.

The V gene is TRBV7-9, the J gene TRBJ2-4; no definite D call. This CDR3 is 14 amino acids long. Trimming shortened V by 5 bases and J by 9 bases, and 17 bases separated the two germline ends. Germline lookup yields CDR1 SEHNR and CDR2 FQNEAQ (reference sequence). The CDR3 reads CASSGRNTNFIQYF. CDR3 DNA sequence: TGTGCCAGCAGCGGAAGAAATACTAACTTCATTCAGTACTTC. Full variable domain (outside the CDR3, taken from reference TRBV7-9 and TRBJ2-4): DTGVSQNPRHKITKRGQNVTFRCDPISEHNRLYWYRQTLGQGPEFLTYFQNEAQLEKSRLLSDRFSAERPKGSFSTLEIQRTEQGDSAMYLCASSGRNTNFIQYFGAGTRLSVL.

The chain employs TRBV5-1 and TRBJ2-2, with 10 bases that match TRBD1. Trimming removed 1 base from V and 4 bases from J; junction bases left unmatched: 1. This CDR3 region has 15 residues. Germline lookup yields CDR1 SGHRS and CDR2 YFSETQ. The CDR3 loop is CASSLWTGGTGELFF. The CDR3 DNA is TGCGCCAGCAGCTTGTGGACAGGGGGCACCGGGGAGCTGTTTTTT.

This clone was seen more than once but under ten times. V usage is TRBV5-1 and J usage is TRBJ2-2; the D gene is possibly TRBD1 (5 bases). Germline V gene data show CDR1 as SGHRS and CDR2 as YFSETQ. The V end was cut by 0 bases, the J end by 4 bases, with 13 bases between. CDR3 length equals 16 residues. The CDR3 sequence: CASSLDPGWGTGELFF. The CDR3 DNA follows: TGCGCCAGCAGCTTGGATCCAGGGTGGGGCACCGGGGAGCTGTTTTTT.

This clone came up a few times. The chain employs TRBV9 and TRBJ1-2, with D unresolved. The CDR3 is made up of 17 amino acids. The germline V gene encodes CDR1 SGDLS and CDR2 YYNGEE. The ends were cut back, 3 bases at V and 0 bases at J, with 18 bases in the middle. The CDR3 is CASSGAASDRSNYGYTF. The CDR3 nucleotides read TGTGCCAGCAGCGGGGCAGCCTCCGACCGTTCTAACTATGGCTACACCTTC.

The chain joins TRBV5-1 to TRBJ2-7; 7 nucleotides line up with TRBD1. V lost 2 bases to trimming and J lost 1 base; unmatched junction nucleotides: 6. The CDR3 has 15 amino acids. Germline loops: CDR1 SGHRS, CDR2 YFSETQ. CDR3 in amino acids: CASSFGTELSYEQYF. Written as DNA, the CDR3 is TGCGCCAGCAGCTTTGGGACAGAGCTTTCCTACGAGCAGTACTTC.